This T cell receptor (beta chain) was captured in a study of cytomegalovirus exposure and HLA in healthy donors. Germline CDR1 reads LNHDA; CDR2 reads SQIVND (reference sequence). The CDR3 contains 15 residues. The V end was cut by 0 bases, the J end by 7 bases, with 15 bases between. Primers included in the PCR were 60 Vbeta and 13 Jbeta primers. Generated by immunoSEQ multiplex PCR, the TCRdb table keeps only in-frame clones and is missing some. Found here are 250,000 to 300,000 clones, roughly four fifths of them singletons; the top ten hold 2%. The TCR sequence derives from a middle-aged woman in good health and CMV-seropositive. Sequences were obtained from PBMCs. J is TRBJ1-1 and V is TRBV19, with D unclear. CDR3 residues: CASSIDSGIPLEAFF. The CDR3 nucleotides read TGTGCCAGTAGTATAGATTCGGGGATTCCCCTTGAAGCTTTCTTT.